This T cell receptor (beta chain) derives from a study of T-cell reconstitution after alpha-beta-depleted transplantation in children. Overall study results and limits: Hyperexpanded clones declined; after one year, newly produced T cells mostly supplied diversity. Expanded graft clones numbering several hundred reportedly gave rise to alpha-beta T cells about two months after transplant. Recipient T cells and thymic progenitors that survived gave rise to the high TCRbeta diversity observed at day 60 in some patients.

This CDR3 spans 12 amino acids. The germline V and J ends were trimmed by 4 bases and 2 bases, with 3 bases remaining between them. The germline CDR1 and CDR2 sequences are SGHRS and YFSETQ. This clonotype has ten or more counts. Its antigen is unidentified. The TCRbeta library incorporated unique molecular identifiers. TCRdb reprocessed the PCR reads with MiXCR, giving one entry per CDR3 protein. The table lists 40,000 to 60,000 distinct CDR3 sequences, 7.5% to 10% of them singletons. The TCR was taken from a male patient aged 2-9 years who had a stem cell transplant for chronic granulomatous disease, so the T cells may come from the graft donor. V and J are TRBV5-1 and TRBJ2-2; D ambiguous. The sample was PBMCs, mostly from graft donor cells, taken 60 days after TCRalphabeta/CD19-depleted stem cell transplant. CDR3 residues: CASSLNTGELFF. CDR3 coding DNA: TGCGCCAGCAGCCTAAACACCGGGGAGCTGTTTTTT.